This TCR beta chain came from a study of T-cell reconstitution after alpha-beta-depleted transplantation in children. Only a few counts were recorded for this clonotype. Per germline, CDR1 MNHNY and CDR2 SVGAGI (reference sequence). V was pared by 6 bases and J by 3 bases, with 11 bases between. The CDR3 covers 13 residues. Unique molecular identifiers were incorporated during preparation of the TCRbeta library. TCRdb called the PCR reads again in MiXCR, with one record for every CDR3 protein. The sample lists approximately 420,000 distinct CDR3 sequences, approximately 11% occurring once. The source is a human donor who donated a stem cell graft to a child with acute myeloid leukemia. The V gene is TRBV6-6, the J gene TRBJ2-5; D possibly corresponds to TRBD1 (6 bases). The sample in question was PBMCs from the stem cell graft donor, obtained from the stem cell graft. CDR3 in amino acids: CASRTSGEETQYF. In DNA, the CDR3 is TGTGCCAGCAGAACCTCAGGGGAAGAGACCCAGTACTTC.